The clone carrying this T cell receptor (beta chain) was detected once. Time point noted: pretreatment peripheral blood. The data were obtained in a study of PD-L1 blockade in urothelial cancer. Study overall: Samples came from 3 weeks, at the second dose, and 6 weeks into treatment. The median T cell count in blood samples was some 150,000.

After removal of 5 bases from V and 4 bases from J, the junction contained 10 bases not matched to a gene. In germline, CDR1 is SGHAT, CDR2 FQDESV (reference sequence). The CDR3 totals 16 residues. Spike-ins of synthetic TCR analog templates went into each PCR. Data came from immunoSEQ multiplex PCR; TCRdb stores just in-frame clones and leaves some out. Here the sample spans 90,000 or so clones, 90% being singletons. The receptor was isolated from a man aged 55 to 70 with urothelial cancer. The J gene is TRBJ1-2, the V gene TRBV11-1, with 10 nucleotides matching TRBD1. This material consisted of PBMCs, taken around atezolizumab (anti-PD-L1) treatment. This chain's CDR3 is CASSRDRGFFPYGYTF. The CDR3 DNA reads as TGTGCCAGCAGCCGGGACAGGGGATTTTTTCCCTATGGCTACACCTTC.